Below are 16 T cell receptor beta chains sequenced from a single sample in a study of shared clonotypes between healthy human individuals. Cells designated naive CD8 were CD45RO-negative and were positively selected for CCR7, with terminally differentiated effector memory CD45RA+ cells excluded. The assay was immunoSEQ multiplex PCR, and TCRdb's table has in-frame clones only and misses some. There are about 1,900,000 clones in the sample; around 96% occur only once, and 1% to 1.5% lies in the top ten. The material sequenced was naive CD8+ T cells sorted from blood. The receptors derive from a man aged 18-30 years in good health.

This chain connects TRBV5-3 to TRBJ2-7; D gene unclear. TRBV5-3 qualifies as an ORF whose function is uncertain. This CDR3 has 12 amino acids. V dropped 8 bases and J dropped 5 bases, with 14 bases sitting between them. The CDR3 is CASSAAEHEQYF. The CDR3 coding sequence is TGTGCCAGCAGCGCCGCTGAGCACGAGCAGTACTTC.

This clone was detected once. The chain combines TRBV7-8 with TRBJ1-5; the D gene is possibly TRBD1 (5 bases). The CDR3 runs 17 residues. Trimming cost V 2 bases and J 1 base, with 15 bases left between them. In germline, CDR1 is SGHVS, CDR2 FQNEAQ. The CDR3 nucleotides are TGTGCCAGCAGCTTAAACATCCGGGACGCAAGCAATCAGCCCCAGCATTTT. It codes for CASSLNIRDASNQPQHF. Full variable domain (remainder filled in from reference TRBV7-8 and TRBJ1-5): GAGVSQSPRYKVAKRGQDVALRCDPISGHVSLFWYQQALGQGPEFLTYFQNEAQLDKSGLPSDRFFAERPEGSVSTLKIQRTQQEDSAVYLCASSLNIRDASNQPQHFGDGTRLSIL.

This chain links TRBV4-1 with TRBJ2-3; TRBD2 matches at 7 bases. Germline V lookup: CDR1 MGHRA, CDR2 YSYEKL. V shed 0 bases, J shed 3 bases, and the junction held 9 bases outside the gene matches. The CDR3 length is 17 residues. The CDR3 DNA is TGCGCCAGCAGCCAAGAGGGTCTAGCGGTGAAAACAGATACGCAGTATTTT. This codes for CASSQEGLAVKTDTQYF.

The genes are TRBV10-2 and TRBJ2-7; 7 nucleotides line up with TRBD2. The length of the CDR3 is 15 residues. Germline V gene sequence: CDR1 WSHSY, CDR2 SAAADI. J lost 3 bases, V lost 6 bases, and 11 bases had no gene match. Here the CDR3 DNA reads TGCGCCAGCAGGGGGGGATTGGCGGGAGTCTACGAGCAGTACTTC. Residues: CASRGGLAGVYEQYF.

The V call is TRBV5-1, the J call TRBJ2-7; no reliable D call. Trimming cost V 1 base and J 2 bases, with 16 bases left between them. Germline CDR1 is SGHRS and CDR2 is YFSETQ. The CDR3 spans 16 residues. For the CDR3, the DNA is TGCGCCAGCAGCTTGAGGCCCATCGACCAAACCTACGAGCAGTACTTC. This sequence encodes CASSLRPIDQTYEQYF.

The chain uses TRBV7-8 and TRBJ2-7; 9 nucleotides align to TRBD2. The germline gives CDR1 SGHVS, CDR2 FQNEAQ. This CDR3 contains 16 residues. After removal of 2 bases from V and 3 bases from J, the junction contained 8 bases not matched to a gene. The CDR3 DNA reads TGTGCCAGCAGCTTATCAACAGCGGGGGGCAACTACGAGCAGTACTTC. Translated: CASSLSTAGGNYEQYF.

This clone has a single count. The rearrangement links TRBV5-4 to TRBJ2-7; 7 bases agree with TRBD2. Germline CDR1 reads SGHNT; CDR2 reads YYREEE (reference sequence). Trimming removed 5 bases from V and 4 bases from J; junction bases left unmatched: 9. The CDR3 covers 14 residues. In nucleotides, the CDR3 is TGTGCCAGCAGTCCCGGGGGAGGGGTGTACGAGCAGTACTTC. Its protein product is CASSPGGGVYEQYF.

The rearrangement uses TRBV6-1 and TRBJ2-2, with TRBD1 matching over 8 bases. This CDR3 comprises 15 residues. The V segment lost 5 bases and the J segment 2 bases; nucleotides outside the gene matches: 4. Germline V gene data show CDR1 as MNHNS and CDR2 as SASEGT. CDR3 in amino acids: CASSLGQGNTGELFF. The CDR3 bases are TGTGCCAGCAGTCTCGGACAGGGCAACACCGGGGAGCTGTTTTTT.

The gene calls are TRBV13 and TRBJ2-2, with 7 positions matching TRBD1. Losses at the gene ends were 5 bases for V and 4 bases for J; bases not matched to a gene: 10. The CDR3 is made up of 16 amino acids. Germline V gene data show CDR1 as PRHDT and CDR2 as FYEKMQ (reference sequence). The CDR3 reads CASSPTGQKTTGELFF. The CDR3, as DNA: TGTGCCAGCAGCCCTACGGGACAGAAAACCACCGGGGAGCTGTTTTTT.

The chain uses TRBV4-3 and TRBJ2-7; 12 bases map to TRBD2. Germline assignment: CDR1 LGHNA and CDR2 YSLEER. Trimming cost V 4 bases and J 6 bases; bases outside gene matches: 7. This CDR3 region has 15 residues. The CDR3 nucleotides read TGCGCCAGCAGCCGATTGCTAGCGGGAGGGACCGAGCAGTACTTC. Its protein product is CASSRLLAGGTEQYF.

The chain couples TRBV14 to TRBJ2-1, with TRBD2 matching 12 bases. Looked up from germline, CDR1 is SGHDN and CDR2 is FVKESK. The length of the CDR3 is 20 residues. The V and J ends lost 5 bases and 0 bases, in that order; junction bases with no gene match: 14. As DNA, the CDR3 is TGTGCCAGCAGCGGGTGGACAGGGACTAGCGGGTTGAGCTCCTACAATGAGCAGTTCTTC. Encoded protein: CASSGWTGTSGLSSYNEQFF.

The chain is built from TRBV28 and TRBJ2-7; D possibly corresponds to TRBD1 (6 bases). V gave up 5 bases and J gave up 2 bases, with 19 bases separating them. The CDR3 consists of 16 residues. The germline V gene has CDR1 MDHEN and CDR2 SYDVKM. The DNA for the CDR3 is TGTGCCAGCAGTACCCTCCGTGAACAGGGCGCCTACGAGCAGTACTTC. It yields the protein CASSTLREQGAYEQYF.

Of note for this clone: Other DNA sequences within the sample encode an identical CDR3. The chain uses TRBV5-6 and TRBJ2-6; D unresolved. CDR3 length equals 13 residues. The V gene's germline CDR1 is SGHDT and CDR2 YYEEEE. Trimming left V 2 bases short and J 0 bases short, with 0 bases between. The CDR3 loop reads CASSFSGANVLTF. In DNA, the CDR3 is TGTGCCAGCAGCTTCTCTGGGGCCAACGTCCTGACTTTC.

The genes are TRBV7-9 and TRBJ2-2, with TRBD1 identical over 9 bases. This CDR3 contains 17 residues. V trimming: 5 bases; J trimming: 6 bases; junction bases outside the gene matches: 13. CDR1 is SEHNR, CDR2 FQNEAQ, per germline (reference sequence). CDR3 region: CASSGEWTGEDAGELFF. The CDR3 DNA sequence: TGTGCCAGCAGCGGGGAGTGGACAGGGGAGGATGCCGGGGAGCTGTTTTTT.

This clone was found once. The J gene is TRBJ2-1, the V gene TRBV13; D call uncertain. The germline gives CDR1 PRHDT, CDR2 FYEKMQ (reference sequence). CDR3 length: 12 residues. V lost 3 bases, J lost 10 bases, and 10 bases lay in between. CDR3 bases: TGTGCCAGCAGCTTCGCCTCGACGGAGCAGTTCTTC. This gives the protein CASSFASTEQFF. The complete variable domain, with remaining parts taken from reference TRBV13 and TRBJ2-1, reads AAGVIQSPRHLIKEKRETATLKCYPIPRHDTVYWYQQGPGQDPQFLISFYEKMQSDKGSIPDRFSAQQFSDYHSELNMSSLELGDSALYFCASSFASTEQFFGPGTRLTVL.

This clone came up once. This chain connects TRBV11-1 to TRBJ2-7; D gene unclear. V was shortened by 1 base and J by 0 bases, with 4 bases between the two germline ends. CDR3 size: 13 residues. Germline V gives CDR1 SGHAT, CDR2 FQDESV (reference sequence). The CDR3 DNA follows: TGTGCCAGCAGCTTAGTCCACTCCTACGAGCAGTACTTC. It translates to CASSLVHSYEQYF.